This TCR beta chain was found in a study of cytomegalovirus exposure and HLA in healthy donors. The PCR made use of 60 Vbeta and 13 Jbeta primers. Sequencing used immunoSEQ multiplex PCR; TCRdb keeps in-frame clones, though not all of them. The table lists approximately 90,000 clones, approximately 80% of them singletons. This clone was recorded only once. The antigen remains undetermined. CDR3 size: 14 residues. The V gene's germline CDR1 is MRHNA and CDR2 SNTAGT. Trimming took off 8 bases at V and 5 bases at J, with 17 bases between the two ends. Study observations and caveats: Cytomegalovirus-associated status was assigned to around 160 TCR beta chains. A link between a missense DCLRE1C variant and TCR beta V- and J-gene trimming emerged from a later analysis. Clonal expansion, a later analysis showed, was greater in HLA-associated TCR beta chains than in equally common others.

The source is a woman aged 40 to 49 in good health and CMV-seronegative. The gene calls are TRBV6-4 and TRBJ2-3, with D perhaps TRBD2 (7 bases). What was sequenced was PBMCs. The CDR3 loop is CASGRGGPQDTQYF. The DNA of the CDR3 is TGTGCCAGCGGAAGGGGGGGGCCTCAAGATACGCAGTATTTT.